A single sample gave rise to the 11 T cell receptor beta chains below, sequenced in a study of cytomegalovirus exposure and HLA in healthy donors. The study ran its PCR with 60 Vbeta and 13 Jbeta primers. The assay was immunoSEQ multiplex PCR, and TCRdb's table has in-frame clones only and misses some. The sample includes around 190,000 clones, almost 75% of them seen just once. What was sequenced was PBMCs. The receptors come from a woman younger than 45 in good health and CMV-seropositive.

This chain connects TRBV5-1 to TRBJ2-2, with D uncertain. CDR3 length: 15 residues. The germline gives CDR1 SGHRS, CDR2 YFSETQ. V was clipped by 0 bases and J by 0 bases, with 6 bases between them. The CDR3 DNA reads as TGCGCCAGCAGCTTGGCTGAGCCGAACACCGGGGAGCTGTTTTTT. It codes for CASSLAEPNTGELFF.

The chain combines TRBV7-2 with TRBJ2-7, with 10 bases matching TRBD1. Trimming removed 5 bases from V and 7 bases from J; junction bases left unmatched: 14. This CDR3 spans 16 amino acids. Looked up from germline, CDR1 is SGHTA and CDR2 is FQGNSA. In DNA form, the CDR3 reads TGTGCCAGCAGCCTAGGGGCCGGGACAGGGGCGATAGAGCAGTACTTC. The encoded protein is CASSLGAGTGAIEQYF.

The chain joins TRBV29-1 to TRBJ2-1, with TRBD2 matching over 15 bases. After removal of 3 bases from V and 6 bases from J, the junction contained 6 bases not matched to a gene. Germline V gene data show CDR1 as SQVTM and CDR2 as ANQGSEA. This CDR3 has 16 amino acids. CDR3 DNA: TGCAGCGTTGACGGACTAGCGGGAGGGATCCCCAATGAGCAGTTCTTC. It encodes CSVDGLAGGIPNEQFF.

The chain links TRBV18 to TRBJ2-7; possibly TRBD1 for D (6 bases). CDR3 length: 13 residues. Germline loops: CDR1 KGHSH, CDR2 LQKENI. Deletions cut 2 bases from V and 4 bases from J, with 9 bases between. Here the CDR3 reads CASSPNRVYEQYF. In DNA form, the CDR3 reads TGTGCCAGCTCACCAAACAGGGTATACGAGCAGTACTTC.

The genes are TRBV18 and TRBJ2-7, with a possible D match to TRBD1 (6 bases). This CDR3 has 16 amino acids. Germline assignment: CDR1 KGHSH and CDR2 LQKENI. Trimming removed 3 bases from V and 0 bases from J, with 15 bases in between. DNA of the CDR3: TGTGCCAGCTCACCGGTAGTTGGGACACTCTCCTACGAGCAGTACTTC. Amino acids: CASSPVVGTLSYEQYF.

This rearrangement joins TRBV6-6 to TRBJ1-1, with a weak D call TRBD1 (6 bases). V dropped 5 bases and J dropped 6 bases, with 22 bases sitting between them. CDR3 length: 16 residues. From germline, CDR1 is MNHNY and CDR2 SVGAGI (reference sequence). As DNA, the CDR3 is TGTGCCAGCAGTCTCAGCAACCAGGGGCGCCCCCCTGAAGCTTTCTTT. Translation: CASSLSNQGRPPEAFF.

The gene calls are TRBV18 and TRBJ1-1, with 8 bases identical to TRBD1. V trimming: 5 bases; J trimming: 3 bases; junction bases outside the gene matches: 5. The CDR3 consists of 14 residues. Germline V gene lookup returns CDR1 KGHSH and CDR2 LQKENI. CDR3 nucleotides: TGTGCCAGCTCAAAACAGGGGGAGGACACTGAAGCTTTCTTT. Protein product: CASSKQGEDTEAFF.

The chain couples TRBV11-1 to TRBJ2-1; 9 positions agree with TRBD2. Losses at the gene ends were 1 base for V and 12 bases for J; bases not matched to a gene: 4. This CDR3 has 13 amino acids. Germline V gene sequence: CDR1 SGHAT, CDR2 FQDESV (reference sequence). The CDR3 region is CASSLGLAGSQFF. DNA of the CDR3: TGTGCCAGCAGCTTAGGGCTAGCGGGATCGCAGTTCTTC.

This chain uses TRBV19 with TRBJ1-1, with TRBD1 as a possible D gene (5 bases). Germline V gene data show CDR1 as LNHDA and CDR2 as SQIVND (reference sequence). The V and J ends lost 7 bases and 1 base respectively, with 10 bases between them. This CDR3 region has 13 residues. CDR3 amino acids: CASMWTRNTEAFF. The CDR3 nucleotides are TGTGCCAGTATGTGGACAAGGAACACTGAAGCTTTCTTT.

As concerns this clone: Lacking the conserved final phenylalanine or tryptophan, this CDR3 likely reflects a read error. The limits of the CDR3 on the DNA are not certain, so only TCRdb's listed CDR3 is given. The chain has TRBV7-9 and TRBJ2-7; TRBD1, the table's D call, lacks a check against the DNA. The CDR3 numbers 12 amino acids, ends counted. Germline loops: CDR1 SEHNR, CDR2 FQNEAQ (reference sequence). The CDR3 sequence is CASSLGGDSPSL.

Regarding this clone: In the same sample, other DNA sequences code for this CDR3. V is TRBV28 and J is TRBJ1-5; D not certain. Germline assignment: CDR1 MDHEN and CDR2 SYDVKM. Trimming removed 3 bases from V and 0 bases from J, with 6 bases in between. This CDR3 spans 14 amino acids. As DNA, the CDR3 is TGTGCCAGCAGTTTTTCAGGTAGCAATCAGCCCCAGCATTTT. Translating it yields CASSFSGSNQPQHF.